This entry features one T cell receptor (beta chain) sequence. The data were obtained in a study of cytomegalovirus exposure and HLA in healthy donors. 60 Vbeta and 13 Jbeta primers were used in PCR. Clones were read by immunoSEQ multiplex PCR, and TCRdb kept only the in-frame ones, dropping some. The sample holds some 130,000 clones. This CDR3 region has 14 residues. Germline CDR1 MRHNA, CDR2 SNTAGT. Losses at the gene ends were 0 bases for V and 4 bases for J; bases not matched to a gene: 0. Material for sequencing was PBMCs. The genes are TRBV6-4 and TRBJ2-3, with 8 bases matching TRBD1. This receptor was taken from a woman aged 40 to 49 in good health and CMV-seropositive. CDR3 residues: CASSDSQGADTQYF. As DNA, the CDR3 is TGTGCCAGCAGTGACTCACAGGGGGCAGATACGCAGTATTTT.